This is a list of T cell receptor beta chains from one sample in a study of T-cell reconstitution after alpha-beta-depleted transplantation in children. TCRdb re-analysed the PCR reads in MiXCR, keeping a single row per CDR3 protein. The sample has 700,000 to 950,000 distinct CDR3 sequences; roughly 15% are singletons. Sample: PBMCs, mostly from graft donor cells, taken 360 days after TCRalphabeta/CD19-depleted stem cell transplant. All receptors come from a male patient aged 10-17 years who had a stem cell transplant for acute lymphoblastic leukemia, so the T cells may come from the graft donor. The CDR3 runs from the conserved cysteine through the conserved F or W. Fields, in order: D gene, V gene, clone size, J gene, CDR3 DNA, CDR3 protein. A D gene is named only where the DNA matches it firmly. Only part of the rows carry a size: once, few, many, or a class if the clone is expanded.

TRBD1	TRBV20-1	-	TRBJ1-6	TGCAGTGCTGGAAAAGGCCTTATGACAGGGGGCGGTTCACCCCTCCACTTT	CSAGKGLMTGGGSPLHF
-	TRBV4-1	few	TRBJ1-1	TGCGCCAGCAGCCAGCGGGGATTTATGAACACTGAAGCTTTCTTT	CASSQRGFMNTEAFF
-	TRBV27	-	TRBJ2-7	TGTGCCAGCAGCCCTACAGGGATCAACGAGCAGTACTTC	CASSPTGINEQYF
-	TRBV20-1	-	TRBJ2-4	TGCAGTGCTAGGAACAAAGCCAAAAACATTCAGTACTTC	CSARNKAKNIQYF
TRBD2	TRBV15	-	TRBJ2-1	TGTGCCACCAGCGCCACTAGCGGGAGTTACAATGAGCAGTTCTTC	CATSATSGSYNEQFF
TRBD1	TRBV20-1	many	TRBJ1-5	TGCAGTGTTATCTACAGGGGGCTTCAGCCCCAGCATTTT	CSVIYRGLQPQHF
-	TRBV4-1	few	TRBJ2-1	TGCGCCAGCATTCGAGATTCGGGACCCTACAATGAGCAGTTCTTC	CASIRDSGPYNEQFF
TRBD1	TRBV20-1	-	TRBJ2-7	TGCAGTGCCCGAGGGACAGCGATCCGCGAGCAGTACTTC	CSARGTAIREQYF
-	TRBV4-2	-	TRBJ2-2	TGTGCCAGCAGCCAAGATCCACCGTTTTTAGTGAACACCGGGGAGCTGTTTTTT	CASSQDPPFLVNTGELFF
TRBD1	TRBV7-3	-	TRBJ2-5	TGTGCCAGCAGCTTAGGACAGGGTCGGTGGGAGACCCAGTACTTC	CASSLGQGRWETQYF
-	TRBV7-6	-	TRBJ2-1	TGTGCCAGCAGCCTCCGGGCCCTCAGCTGGGGAGACAATGAGCAGTTCTTC	CASSLRALSWGDNEQFF
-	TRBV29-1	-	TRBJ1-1	TGCAGCCTTACCTGGGGCATGAACACTGAAGCTTTCTTT	CSLTWGMNTEAFF
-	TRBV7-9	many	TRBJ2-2	TGTGCCAGCAGCTTAGCGCAAATCTACACCGGGGAGCTGTTTTTT	CASSLAQIYTGELFF
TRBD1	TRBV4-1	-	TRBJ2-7	TGCGCCAGCAGCCAAGACGGGACAGTCAACTACGAGCAGTACTTC	CASSQDGTVNYEQYF
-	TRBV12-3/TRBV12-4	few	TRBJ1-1	TGTGCCAGCCGCCCATCACGGGTCTATTGGGGCACTGAAGCTTTCTTT	CASRPSRVYWGTEAFF
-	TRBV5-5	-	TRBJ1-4	TGTGCCAGCAGCTTGGGGGACCAAACATTGGGGGAAAAACTGTTTTTT	CASSLGDQTLGEKLFF